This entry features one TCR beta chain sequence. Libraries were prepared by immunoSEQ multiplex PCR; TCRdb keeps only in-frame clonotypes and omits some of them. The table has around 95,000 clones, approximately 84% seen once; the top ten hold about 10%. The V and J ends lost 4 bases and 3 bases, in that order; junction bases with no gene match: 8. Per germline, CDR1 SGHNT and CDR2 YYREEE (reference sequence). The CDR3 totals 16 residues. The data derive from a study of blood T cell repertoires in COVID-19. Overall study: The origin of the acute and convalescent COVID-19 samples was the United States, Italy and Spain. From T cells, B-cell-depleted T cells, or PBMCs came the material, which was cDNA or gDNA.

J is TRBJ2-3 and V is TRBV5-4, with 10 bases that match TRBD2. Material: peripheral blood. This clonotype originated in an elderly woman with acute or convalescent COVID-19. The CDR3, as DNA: TGTGCCAGCAGCCCTAGCGGGGGCGTTGGTACAGATACGCAGTATTTT. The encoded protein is CASSPSGGVGTDTQYF. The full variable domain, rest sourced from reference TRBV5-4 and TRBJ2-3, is ETGVTQSPTHLIKTRGQQVTLRCSSQSGHNTVSWYQQALGQGPQFIFQYYREEENGRGNFPPRFSGLQFPNYSSELNVNALELDDSALYLCASSPSGGVGTDTQYFGPGTRLTVL.